The text below deals with one T cell receptor beta chain. The sample originates from a study of T-cell reconstitution after alpha-beta-depleted transplantation in children. Construction of the TCRbeta library involved unique molecular identifiers. In TCRdb, the PCR reads were re-called with MiXCR into one record per CDR3 protein. The table includes about 360,000 distinct CDR3 sequences, 10% to 15% detected once. Germline V gene lookup returns CDR1 LGHNT and CDR2 FRNRAP. CDR3 length equals 12 residues. The germline V and J ends were trimmed by 2 bases and 12 bases, with 11 bases remaining between them.

The specimen comprised PBMCs, sampled from the stem cell graft. The clonotype originates from a human donor who donated a stem cell graft to a child with Fanconi anemia. The chain recombines TRBV12-5 with TRBJ2-1; tentatively, D is TRBD1 (6 bases). The CDR3 DNA is TGTGCTAGTGGTTTGTCACAGGGAAGGCAGTTCTTC. Protein product: CASGLSQGRQFF.